Listed here are 9 T cell receptor beta chains from one sample, sequenced in a study of identical twins. TCRdb processed the 5' RACE reads anew with MiXCR; each CDR3 protein has one entry. The data show some 600,000 distinct CDR3 sequences, about 7% seen once. These same data were also listed under a study on yellow fever vaccine responses in identical twins.

Sequenced material: PBMCs. The receptors shown here come from a woman between 18 and 29 years old in good health.

This clonotype was recorded many times. The chain employs TRBV20-1 and TRBJ1-2, with D hard to call. The CDR3 contains 11 residues. V was pared by 5 bases and J by 4 bases, with 8 bases between. CDR1 is DFQATT, CDR2 SNEGSKA, per germline (reference sequence). The CDR3 coding sequence is TGCAGTGCTGAGGACTTCTATGGCTACACCTTC. Residues: CSAEDFYGYTF.

This clonotype was seen only a few times. The genes are TRBV7-9 and TRBJ2-3; D not certain. The V end lost 3 bases, the J end lost 1 base, and 14 bases lay between the germline ends. The CDR3 spans 16 residues. Germline CDR1 reads SEHNR; CDR2 reads FQNEAQ (reference sequence). The CDR3, as DNA: TGTGCCAGCAGCTTCCGTGGGTCAGTAGGCACAGATACGCAGTATTTT. Translating it yields CASSFRGSVGTDTQYF.

The sample holds a few counts of this clonotype. The chain combines TRBV7-9 with TRBJ2-1; D could derive from TRBD1 or TRBD2 (5 bases each). This CDR3 spans 14 amino acids. With 5 bases removed from V and 8 bases from J, the gap between germline ends came to 16 bases. Germline CDR1 SEHNR, CDR2 FQNEAQ (reference sequence). CDR3 amino acids: CASSQSGTWDEQFF. The CDR3 DNA follows: TGTGCCAGCAGCCAATCCGGGACGTGGGATGAGCAGTTCTTC.

This clonotype has at least ten counts. In DNA form, the CDR3 reads TGCAGCGTCCTCCCTGGGAACAAAGGGTTCTCCTACGAGCAGTACTTC. Protein sequence: CSVLPGNKGFSYEQYF. The genes are TRBV29-1 and TRBJ2-7; D unresolved. Germline V CDR1 and CDR2: SQVTM, ANQGSEA. Trimming stripped 6 bases from V and 0 bases from J, with 21 bases between. The CDR3 sequence is 16 residues long.

This clonotype came up a few times. Here the CDR3 reads CASSISGTKETQYF. The DNA of the CDR3 is TGCGCCAGCAGCATATCCGGGACGAAAGAGACCCAGTACTTC. The chain carries TRBV5-1 and TRBJ2-5; D is tentatively TRBD1 or TRBD2 (5 bases each). Germline V gene lookup returns CDR1 SGHRS and CDR2 YFSETQ. Deletions cut 4 bases from V and 3 bases from J, with 13 bases between. The CDR3 has 14 amino acids.

This clonotype was seen more than once but under ten times. This chain uses TRBV10-3 with TRBJ2-2, with 10 bases fitting TRBD2. Trimming cost V 10 bases and J 1 base; bases outside gene matches: 6. The CDR3 spans 15 residues. CDR1 and CDR2 from the germline V gene are ENHRY and SYGVKD. DNA of the CDR3: TGTGCCACCCTAGCGGGGGCCCAGAACACCGGGGAGCTGTTTTTT. It specifies CATLAGAQNTGELFF.

This clonotype has only a few counts. The rearrangement uses TRBV27 and TRBJ2-1, with TRBD2 matching over 8 bases. V trimming: 7 bases; J trimming: 3 bases; junction bases outside the gene matches: 5. The CDR3 runs 14 residues. CDR1 MNHEY and CDR2 SMNVEV come from the germline V gene (reference sequence). The CDR3 loop is CASNPGLDYNEQFF. In DNA, the CDR3 is TGTGCCAGCAACCCGGGACTAGACTACAATGAGCAGTTCTTC.

The chain uses TRBV20-1 and TRBJ2-5, with D perhaps matching TRBD2 (5 bases). This CDR3 spans 11 amino acids. Trimming removed 7 bases at V and 5 bases at J, with 11 bases between. Germline CDR1 and CDR2: DFQATT and SNEGSKA (reference sequence). CDR3 sequence (DNA): TGCAGTGTCGGCAGAGGGGAGACCCAGTACTTC. This gives the protein CSVGRGETQYF.

Many counts were recorded for this clonotype. The V call is TRBV6-1, the J call TRBJ2-7; TRBD1 aligns across 9 bases. The trim removed 6 bases at V and 4 bases at J, leaving 7 bases unmatched. The CDR3 covers 14 residues. Germline-derived CDR1 and CDR2 are MNHNS and SASEGT. This CDR3 reads CASSPDRGVYEQYF. CDR3 bases: TGTGCCAGCAGCCCCGACAGGGGGGTGTACGAGCAGTACTTC.